Sequencing of this T cell receptor beta chain was carried out in a study of cytomegalovirus exposure and HLA in healthy donors. There were likely unrecorded immune exposures, though donors were nominally healthy when sampled. PCR employed 60 Vbeta and 13 Jbeta primers. TCRdb keeps only in-frame clones here, not all; method: immunoSEQ multiplex PCR. The sample consists of some 110,000 clones, approximately 70% of them appearing once. This CDR3 has 13 residues. Germline CDR1 and CDR2: SGDLS and YYNGEE. Deletions cut 0 bases from V and 5 bases from J, with 5 bases between. Sequenced: PBMCs. J is TRBJ2-2 and V is TRBV9; D is unclear. The clonotype was recovered from a man under 40 in good health and CMV-seropositive. CDR3 region: CASSVAVTGELFF. CDR3 nucleotides: TGTGCCAGCAGCGTAGCGGTTACCGGGGAGCTGTTTTTT.